This T cell receptor (beta chain) was captured by sequencing in a study of T cell repertoires in cytomegalovirus infection. Looking at the study overall: Based on public TCR beta signatures, there were indications of CMV infection and of a matching HLA type. Overall study results and limits: Cumulative public TCR beta family frequency identified CMV carriers with the relevant HLA.

TCRdb re-derived calls from the reads in MiXCR, one entry per CDR3 protein. The table has around 710,000 distinct CDR3 sequences, roughly 28% seen once; the top ten hold less than 15%. Comments on this clonotype: Its antigen is not known.

The specimen comprised cultured CD8+ T cells from PBMCs, sampled from culture after CMV antigen stimulation. The clonotype originates from a human donor in good health (CMV status not recorded). Some clones in this sample may be carry-over from other donors' samples.

The CDR3 protein is CASGGLFDTEAFF. Here the CDR3 DNA reads TGTGCCAGCGGGGGCCTATTCGACACTGAAGCTTTCTTT. The rearrangement joins TRBV6-1 to TRBJ1-1; a weak D match, TRBD1 (6 bases). Germline V gene lookup returns CDR1 MNHNS and CDR2 SASEGT. There are 13 residues in the CDR3. The germline V and J ends were trimmed by 8 bases and 3 bases, with 13 bases remaining between them.